The 28 T cell receptor beta chains below all came from one sample that was sequenced in a study of blood T cell repertoires in COVID-19. TCRdb's copy holds only in-frame clones and misses some; the assay was immunoSEQ multiplex PCR. The sample has roughly 330,000 clones; 87% are singletons. The sample taken for sequencing was PBMCs or T cells enriched from blood (not recorded which). The receptors here all came from a woman under 40 who had recovered from COVID-19.

Many counts were recorded for this clone. The V gene is TRBV12-5, the J gene TRBJ2-1, with TRBD2 matching 12 bases. The CDR3 is 22 amino acids. The V gene end was trimmed by 1 base and the J gene end by 0 bases; junction bases not matched to a gene: 16. Germline lookup yields CDR1 LGHNT and CDR2 FRNRAP. CDR3 in DNA: TGTGCTAGTGGTTTGGGCAGCATACTAGCGGGGGGTCTTGGTACCTCCTACAATGAGCAGTTCTTC. It translates to CASGLGSILAGGLGTSYNEQFF.

V is TRBV4-2 and J is TRBJ2-7; tentatively, D is TRBD1 (6 bases). Germline V CDR1 and CDR2: LGHNA, YNFKEQ. Trimming removed 4 bases from V and 0 bases from J, with 13 bases in between. This CDR3 contains 15 residues. In DNA, the CDR3 is TGTGCCAGCAGCCCCCACAGGGAAAGCTCCTACGAGCAGTACTTC. Its protein is CASSPHRESSYEQYF.

The V call is TRBV29-1, the J call TRBJ1-1; D not resolved. Trimming left V 4 bases short and J 1 base short, with 10 bases between. There are 13 residues in the CDR3. Germline V gene sequence: CDR1 SQVTM, CDR2 ANQGSEA. The CDR3: CSVGGRANTEAFF. CDR3 nucleotides: TGCAGCGTTGGTGGGAGGGCGAACACTGAAGCTTTCTTT.

This chain connects TRBV5-1 to TRBJ2-3; 10 bases map to TRBD1. The CDR3 is 15 amino acids. Germline V gene data show CDR1 as SGHRS and CDR2 as YFSETQ. V lost 7 bases to trimming and J lost 2 bases; unmatched junction nucleotides: 7. The CDR3, as DNA: TGCGCCAGCCAGGGACAGGGGCTTTTCACAGATACGCAGTATTTT. This gives the protein CASQGQGLFTDTQYF.

This clone came up once. This chain connects TRBV29-1 to TRBJ2-3, with 9 bases lining up with TRBD2. CDR3 size: 13 residues. CDR1 and CDR2 from the germline V gene are SQVTM and ANQGSEA. The trim removed 6 bases at V and 4 bases at J, leaving 5 bases unmatched. This chain's CDR3 is CSVMRGGADTQYF. CDR3 sequence (DNA): TGCAGCGTGATGCGGGGGGGCGCAGATACGCAGTATTTT.

The chain uses TRBV3-1 (or the pseudogene TRBV3-2) and TRBJ1-4; D might be TRBD1 (5 bases). V shed 6 bases and J shed 5 bases, with 13 bases lying between them. The CDR3 loop spans 14 amino acids. Germline CDR1 and CDR2: LGHDT and YNNKEL (reference sequence). This chain's CDR3 is CASSRTIGNEKLFF. The CDR3 nucleotides read TGTGCCAGCAGTCGGACAATAGGGAATGAAAAACTGTTTTTT.

The V call is TRBV6-5, the J call TRBJ1-6; D not certain. Germline lookup yields CDR1 MNHEY and CDR2 SVGAGI. The V and J ends lost 11 bases and 8 bases respectively, with 19 bases between them. CDR3 length: 14 amino acids. This CDR3 is CAGQAGRRDSPLHF. The CDR3 nucleotides read TGTGCCGGTCAGGCAGGCCGGAGGGATTCACCCCTCCACTTT.

The rearrangement links TRBV4-1 to TRBJ1-1; 9 positions agree with TRBD1. Germline CDR1 and CDR2: MGHRA and YSYEKL. With 3 bases clipped from V and 0 bases from J, the junction kept 5 bases outside the gene matches. The CDR3 has 16 amino acids. CDR3 protein: CASSHMDRGMNTEAFF. The CDR3 DNA follows: TGCGCCAGCAGCCATATGGACAGGGGAATGAACACTGAAGCTTTCTTT.

The chain joins TRBV10-2 to TRBJ1-2; 7 nucleotides align to TRBD1. The CDR3 is 13 amino acids. Germline CDR1 reads WSHSY; CDR2 reads SAAADI. The trim removed 6 bases at V and 6 bases at J, leaving 7 bases unmatched. CDR3: CASSQRGRDGYTF. CDR3 DNA: TGCGCCAGCAGCCAAAGGGGGCGGGATGGCTACACCTTC.

The CDR3 nucleotides are TGTGCCAGCAGCGTAGCGTACGGTGGGCAGTTCTTC. This translates into CASSVAYGGQFF. This rearrangement joins TRBV9 to TRBJ2-1; no clear D. The CDR3 is 12 residues long. Trimming removed 0 bases from V and 12 bases from J, with 10 bases in between. CDR1 SGDLS and CDR2 YYNGEE come from the germline V gene. The full variable domain, in which reference TRBV9 and TRBJ2-1 provide the parts outside the CDR3, is DSGVTQTPKHLITATGQRVTLRCSPRSGDLSVYWYQQSLDQGLQFLIQYYNGEERAKGNILERFSAQQFPDLHSELNLSSLELGDSALYFCASSVAYGGQFFGPGTRLTVL.

The chain employs TRBV7-3 and TRBJ2-2; D ambiguous. The length of the CDR3 is 15 residues. CDR1 is SGHTA and CDR2 is FQGTGA in the germline V gene. V lost 1 base and J lost 2, with 8 bases in between. CDR3 DNA sequence: TGTGCCAGCAGCTTAAGCCTAGTTAACACCGGGGAGCTGTTTTTT. Translation gives CASSLSLVNTGELFF. Supplemented by reference TRBV7-3 and TRBJ2-2, the full variable domain reads GAGVSQTPSNKVTEKGKYVELRCDPISGHTALYWYRQSLGQGPEFLIYFQGTGAADDSGLPNDRFFAVRPEGSVSTLKIQRTERGDSAVYLCASSLSLVNTGELFFGEGSRLTVL.

There are a few counts of this clone. The J gene is TRBJ1-6, the V gene TRBV7-6, with TRBD1 as a possible D gene (6 bases). CDR1 is SGHVS and CDR2 is FNYEAQ in the germline V gene. The CDR3 spans 15 residues. The germline V and J ends were trimmed by 5 bases and 9 bases, with 17 bases remaining between them. CDR3 loop: CASSASGTLASPLHF. CDR3 sequence (DNA): TGTGCCAGCAGCGCATCCGGGACACTGGCTTCACCCCTCCACTTT.

The chain joins TRBV6-5 to TRBJ1-2, with D possibly matching TRBD1 (5 bases). The length of the CDR3 is 15 residues. Trimming took off 6 bases at V and 8 bases at J, with 22 bases between the two ends. Germline V gene lookup returns CDR1 MNHEY and CDR2 SVGAGI. The CDR3 region has the DNA TGTGCCAGCAGGGCCCAAAGGACCTCCGGGGGAGGCTACACCTTC. Translating it yields CASRAQRTSGGGYTF.

The chain has TRBV5-1 and TRBJ1-2, with TRBD1 as a possible D gene (5 bases). V was pared by 4 bases and J by 2 bases, with 12 bases between. The length of the CDR3 is 14 residues. Germline values: CDR1 SGHRS, CDR2 YFSETQ. CDR3 coding DNA: TGCGCCAGCAGCCGGGGGTCGGGGAACTATGGCTACACCTTC. Translating it yields CASSRGSGNYGYTF.

This sequence joins TRBV11-2 and TRBJ2-1; D is unresolved. Trimming took off 5 bases at V and 6 bases at J, with 8 bases between the two ends. This CDR3 contains 12 residues. Germline CDR1 and CDR2: SGHAT and FQNNGV. As DNA, the CDR3 is TGTGCCAGCAGCCAGCACAGCAATGAGCAGTTCTTC. Protein product: CASSQHSNEQFF.

The genes are TRBV27 and TRBJ1-3; D is uncertain. CDR3 length: 17 residues. Trimming removed 0 bases from V and 0 bases from J, with 12 bases in between. CDR1 is MNHEY, CDR2 SMNVEV, per germline (reference sequence). This CDR3 reads CASSLSAPNYSGNTIYF. The CDR3 coding sequence is TGTGCCAGCAGTTTATCCGCCCCCAACTACTCTGGAAACACCATATATTTT.

Of note for this clone: At one of its ends the junction is not consistent with the germline gene, which may arise from a read error. V usage is TRBV7-7 and J usage is TRBJ1-6; possible D gene TRBD1, 5 bases. The CDR3 has 15 amino acids. Germline V gene sequence: CDR1 SSHAT, CDR2 FNYEAQ (reference sequence). The CDR3, as DNA: TGTGCTAGCAGCTTTGGCCAGGGCTATAATTCACCCCTCCACTTT. Translation gives CASSFGQGYNSPLHF.

The CDR3 DNA reads TGTGCCAGTAGTCGGGACAGGGACACACACAATGAGCAGTTCTTC. Translating it yields CASSRDRDTHNEQFF. The V gene is TRBV19, the J gene TRBJ2-1; 9 bases map to TRBD1. With V trimmed by 5 bases and J by 5 bases, 7 bases remained unmatched. This CDR3 comprises 15 residues. Per the germline V gene, CDR1 is LNHDA and CDR2 is SQIVND (reference sequence).

The chain links TRBV7-9 to TRBJ1-4, with 12 bases lining up with TRBD1. Germline V lookup: CDR1 SEHNR, CDR2 FQNEAQ (reference sequence). Trimming removed 3 bases from V and 7 bases from J; junction bases left unmatched: 9. CDR3 size: 17 residues. The CDR3 coding sequence is TGTGCCAGCAGCTTCCCGGGACAGGGGGCGTTGTCTGAAAAACTGTTTTTT. Encoded protein: CASSFPGQGALSEKLFF.

This clone was seen only once. The same CDR3 can be traced to other DNA sequences in this sample. This chain joins TRBV18 and TRBJ1-6; a weak D match, TRBD1 (6 bases). CDR1 is KGHSH, CDR2 LQKENI, per germline. V was trimmed by 4 bases and J by 7 bases, leaving 11 bases between them. The CDR3 loop spans 14 amino acids. The CDR3 loop reads CASSLPGQNSPLHF. The CDR3 DNA is TGTGCCAGCTCACTCCCGGGACAAAATTCACCCCTCCACTTT.

The V gene is TRBV24-1, the J gene TRBJ1-2, with 9 bases lining up with TRBD1. There are 15 residues in the CDR3. Germline values: CDR1 KGHDR, CDR2 SFDVKD. The V gene end was trimmed by 4 bases and the J gene end by 6 bases; junction bases not matched to a gene: 8. CDR3 sequence reads: CATSDRGQGMDGYTF. Written as DNA, the CDR3 is TGTGCCACCAGTGACCGGGGACAGGGTATGGATGGCTACACCTTC.

V and J are TRBV3-1 (or the pseudogene TRBV3-2) and TRBJ1-1, with a tentative D call TRBD1 (6 bases). With 2 bases removed from V and 7 bases from J, the gap between germline ends came to 20 bases. Germline CDR1 and CDR2: LGHDT and YNNKEL (reference sequence). This CDR3 contains 16 residues. The CDR3 sequence: CASSQRGPGGPGEAFF. The CDR3 region has the DNA TGTGCCAGCAGCCAAAGGGGACCTGGGGGCCCGGGTGAAGCTTTCTTT.

This clone was detected a few times. The chain is built from TRBV30 and TRBJ1-1; no clear D gene. V was trimmed by 0 bases and J by 2 bases, leaving 7 bases between them. CDR3 length: 13 amino acids. Per germline, CDR1 GTSNPN and CDR2 SVGIG (reference sequence). As DNA, the CDR3 is TGTGCCTGGAGTGTATCCAGAAACACTGAAGCTTTCTTT. Protein product: CAWSVSRNTEAFF. The whole variable domain, filled in from reference TRBV30 and TRBJ1-1, reads SQTIHQWPATLVQPVGSPLSLECTVEGTSNPNLYWYRQAAGRGLQLLFYSVGIGQISSEVPQNLSASRPQDRQFILSSKKLLLSDSGFYLCAWSVSRNTEAFFGQGTRLTVV.

The gene calls are TRBV5-1 and TRBJ2-2, with a tentative D call TRBD1 (5 bases). CDR3 size: 13 residues. Germline V gene lookup returns CDR1 SGHRS and CDR2 YFSETQ. V gave up 1 base and J gave up 7 bases, with 8 bases separating them. The CDR3 region has the DNA TGCGCCAGCAGCTTGACAGGAAACGGGGAGCTGTTTTTT. Amino acids: CASSLTGNGELFF.

The V call is TRBV9, the J call TRBJ1-1, with 10 bases that match TRBD1. This CDR3 comprises 15 residues. V gave up 6 bases and J gave up 1 base; unmatched junction bases: 6. From germline, CDR1 is SGDLS and CDR2 YYNGEE. CDR3 amino acids: CASNRDRGQNTEAFF. CDR3 nucleotide sequence: TGTGCCAGCAATCGGGACAGGGGCCAGAACACTGAAGCTTTCTTT.

V usage is TRBV11-3 and J usage is TRBJ1-1; D is unresolved. The CDR3 extends over 13 amino acids. V lost 5 bases and J 5 bases, leaving 12 bases between the germline ends. CDR1 and CDR2 (germline): SGHNT, YENEEA. CDR3 in amino acids: CASSPREGTEAFF. In DNA form, the CDR3 reads TGTGCCAGCAGCCCCCGGGAAGGTACTGAAGCTTTCTTT.

Turning to this clone: One junction end disagrees with the germline gene, perhaps due to a read error. The V call is TRBV7-7, the J call TRBJ2-5; 7 nucleotides line up with TRBD2. CDR3 size: 17 residues. CDR1 is SSHAT and CDR2 is FNYEAQ in the germline V gene (reference sequence). The CDR3 sequence is CASSLNLGTTPRGTQYF. CDR3 bases: TGTGCTAGCAGCCTCAACCTCGGGACTACCCCTCGGGGGACCCAGTACTTC. The full variable domain, rest sourced from reference TRBV7-7 and TRBJ2-5, is GAGVSQSPRYKVTKRGQDVTLRCDPISSHATLYWYQQALGQGPEFLTYFNYEAQPDKSGLPSDRFSAERPEGSISTLTIQRTEQRDSAMYRCASSLNLGTTPRGTQYFGPGTRLLVL.

This chain connects TRBV19 to TRBJ2-1; 14 bases map to TRBD2. The germline V gene encodes CDR1 LNHDA and CDR2 SQIVND (reference sequence). Trimming cost V 5 bases and J 4 bases; bases outside gene matches: 7. This CDR3 has 17 residues. The CDR3 reads CASSGGLAGAYYNEQFF. For the CDR3, the DNA is TGTGCCAGTAGTGGGGGACTAGCGGGGGCTTATTACAATGAGCAGTTCTTC.